This TCR beta chain emerged from a study of regulatory T cells in long-lasting Graves disease. Germline V gene lookup returns CDR1 MDHEN and CDR2 SYDVKM. The CDR3 sequence is 11 residues long. V was trimmed by 6 bases and J by 7 bases, leaving 7 bases between them. The sample's time point: newly diagnosed GD, antithyroid drugs for less than 3 months. From RNA extracted from PBMCs, the TCR library was made. The TCR beta library used iRepertoire HTBI primers with Arm-PCR amplification of CDR3. TCRdb ran MiXCR on the multiplex PCR reads and lists one entry per CDR3 protein. The table lists about 420,000 distinct CDR3 sequences, 16% of them singletons. This clonotype was seen many times. The same sample was also studied in work on T cells in Graves' hyperthyroidism and ophthalmopathy. This second report adds: The primer set for the first-round RT-PCR of the TCR CDR3 was HTBI.

Sample: peripheral blood mononuclear cells (PBMCs), taken at new diagnosis, from a patient treated with antithyroid drugs. The rearrangement uses TRBV28 and TRBJ2-4; D ambiguous. This TCR derives from a woman under 30 with Graves disease. CDR3 sequence (DNA): TGTGCCAGCAGAGGTGGGAACATTCAGTACTTC. It encodes CASRGGNIQYF.